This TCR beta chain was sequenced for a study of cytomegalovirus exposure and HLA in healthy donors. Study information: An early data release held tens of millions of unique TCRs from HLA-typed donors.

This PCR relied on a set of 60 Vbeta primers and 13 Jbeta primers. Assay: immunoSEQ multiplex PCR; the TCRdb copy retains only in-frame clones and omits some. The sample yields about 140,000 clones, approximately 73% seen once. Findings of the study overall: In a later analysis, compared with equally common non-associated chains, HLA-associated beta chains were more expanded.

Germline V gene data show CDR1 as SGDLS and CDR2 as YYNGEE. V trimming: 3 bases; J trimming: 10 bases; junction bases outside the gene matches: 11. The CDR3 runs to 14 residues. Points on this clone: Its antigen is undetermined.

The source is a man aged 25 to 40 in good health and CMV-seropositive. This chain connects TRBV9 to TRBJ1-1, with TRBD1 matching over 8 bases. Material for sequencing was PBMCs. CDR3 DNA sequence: TGTGCCAGCAGCGCGACAGGGGCCTACCGGGGAGCTTTCTTT. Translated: CASSATGAYRGAFF.